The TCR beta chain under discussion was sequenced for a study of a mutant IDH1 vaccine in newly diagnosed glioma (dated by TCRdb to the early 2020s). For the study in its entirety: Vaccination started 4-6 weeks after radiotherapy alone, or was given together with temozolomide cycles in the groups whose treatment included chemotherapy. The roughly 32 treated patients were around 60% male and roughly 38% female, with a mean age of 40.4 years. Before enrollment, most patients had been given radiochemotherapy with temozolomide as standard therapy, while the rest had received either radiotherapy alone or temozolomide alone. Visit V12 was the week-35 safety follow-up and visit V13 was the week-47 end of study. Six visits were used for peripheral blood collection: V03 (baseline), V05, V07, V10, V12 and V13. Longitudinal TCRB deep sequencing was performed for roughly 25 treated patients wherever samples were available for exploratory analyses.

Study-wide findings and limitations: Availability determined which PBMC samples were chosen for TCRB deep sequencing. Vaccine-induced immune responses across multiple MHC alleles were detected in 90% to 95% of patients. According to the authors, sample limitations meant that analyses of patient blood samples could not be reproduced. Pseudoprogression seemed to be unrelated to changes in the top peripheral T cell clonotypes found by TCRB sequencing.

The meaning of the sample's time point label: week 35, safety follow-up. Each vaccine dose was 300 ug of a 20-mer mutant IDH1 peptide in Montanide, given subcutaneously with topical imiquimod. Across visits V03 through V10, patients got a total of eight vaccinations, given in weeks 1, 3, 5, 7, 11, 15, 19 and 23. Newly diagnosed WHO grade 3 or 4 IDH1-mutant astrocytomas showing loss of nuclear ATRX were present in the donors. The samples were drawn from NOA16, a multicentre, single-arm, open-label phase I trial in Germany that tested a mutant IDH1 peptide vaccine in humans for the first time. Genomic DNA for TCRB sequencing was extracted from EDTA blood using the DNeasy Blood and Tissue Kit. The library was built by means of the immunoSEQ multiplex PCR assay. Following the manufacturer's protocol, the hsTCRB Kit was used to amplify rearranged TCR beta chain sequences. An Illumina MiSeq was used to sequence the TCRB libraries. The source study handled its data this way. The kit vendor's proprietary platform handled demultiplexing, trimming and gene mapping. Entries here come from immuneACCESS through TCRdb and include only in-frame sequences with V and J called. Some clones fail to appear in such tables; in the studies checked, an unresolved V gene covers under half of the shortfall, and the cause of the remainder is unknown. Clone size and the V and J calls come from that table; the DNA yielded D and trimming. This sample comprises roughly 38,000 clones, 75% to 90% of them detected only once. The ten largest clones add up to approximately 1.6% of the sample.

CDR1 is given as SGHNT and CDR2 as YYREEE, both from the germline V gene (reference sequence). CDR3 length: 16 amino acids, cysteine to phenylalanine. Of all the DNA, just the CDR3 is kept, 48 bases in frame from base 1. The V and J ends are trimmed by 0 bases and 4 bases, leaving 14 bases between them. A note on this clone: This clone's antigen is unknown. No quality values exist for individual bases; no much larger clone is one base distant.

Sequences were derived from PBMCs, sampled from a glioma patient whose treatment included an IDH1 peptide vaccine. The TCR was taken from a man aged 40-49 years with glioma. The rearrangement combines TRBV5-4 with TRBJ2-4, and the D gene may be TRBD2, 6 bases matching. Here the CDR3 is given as CASSLEVAEAKNIQYF. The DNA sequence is TGTGCCAGCAGCTTGGAAGTAGCGGAGGCAAAAAACATTCAGTACTTC.